The TCR beta chain described here comes from a study of blood T cell repertoires in COVID-19. Method: immunoSEQ multiplex PCR; TCRdb's copy keeps in-frame clones and lacks some. The sample gives more than 100,000 clones, roughly 84% of which show up once; more than 10% is in the top ten. Germline V gene data show CDR1 as LNHDA and CDR2 as SQIVND (reference sequence). Trimming cost V 6 bases and J 0 bases, with 14 bases left between them. The CDR3 runs 15 residues. The clonotype was recovered from a human donor in a cohort sampled during active COVID-19. The chain uses TRBV19 and TRBJ1-2; possibly TRBD1 for D (5 bases). The sequenced sample consisted of peripheral blood. CDR3 region: CASRGGIQSNYGYTF. The CDR3 coding sequence is TGTGCCAGTAGGGGGGGGATCCAGTCTAACTATGGCTACACCTTC.